Listed below are T cell receptor beta chains from one sample, sequenced in a study of cytotoxic CD8 clonotypes in ibrutinib-treated CLL. Using immunoSEQ multiplex PCR, the repertoire was profiled, and TCRdb retains in-frame clones only, with some absent. The data contain around 70,000 clones, less than 95% of them singletons. This sample comprised PBMCs, obtained after 12 months of ibrutinib treatment. All receptors derive from a human donor with chronic lymphocytic leukemia. CDR3s include the opening cysteine and the closing phenylalanine or tryptophan. Each record gives: V gene, D gene, clone size, J gene, CDR3 DNA, CDR3 protein. A D gene is named only where the DNA matches it firmly. The size entry is marked missing in some rows and otherwise reads once, few, many or a size class.

>TRBV7-2|NA|NA|TRBJ2-1
TGTGCCAGCACCCCACGCGGAGGGAACTCCTACAATGAGCAGTTCTTC
CASTPRGGNSYNEQFF
>TRBV4-1|NA|few|TRBJ2-3
TGCGCCAGCAGCCCTTCAGGAGGGGTAGGCAGTGATACGCAGTATTTT
CASSPSGGVGSDTQYF
>TRBV19|TRBD1|few|TRBJ1-5
TGTGCCAGTAGTGGGACAGACAATCAGCCCCAGCATTTT
CASSGTDNQPQHF
>TRBV5-1|NA|NA|TRBJ1-1
TGCGCCAGCAGCTTCTCTTCAGGGGTAGGAACTGAAGCTTTCTTT
CASSFSSGVGTEAFF
>TRBV5-4|NA|NA|TRBJ2-1
TGTGCCAGCAGCTTGGATGGTTGGCAGCAGCTTACAAAAAACAATGAGCAGTTCTTC
CASSLDGWQQLTKNNEQFF
>TRBV7-8|NA|once|TRBJ2-5
TGTGCCAGCAGTTTCTCGGCCGAGACCCAGTACTTC
CASSFSAETQYF
>TRBV9|NA|NA|TRBJ1-5
TGTGCCAGCAGCCGGGGGCTAAATCAGCCCCAGCATTTT
CASSRGLNQPQHF
>TRBV29-1|NA|NA|TRBJ2-3
TGCAGCGTTTTAAAAACGGGAGACGCAGATACGCAGTATTTT
CSVLKTGDADTQYF
>TRBV4-1|NA|NA|TRBJ2-3
TGCGCCAGCACCCAAGGTGAGGGCCCCCCCACAGATACGCAGTATTTT
CASTQGEGPPTDTQYF
>TRBV7-3|TRBD2|few|TRBJ2-1
TGTGCCAGCAGCACCGGACTAGCGGGACATCCGTTCTTC
CASSTGLAGHPFF
>TRBV7-9|NA|NA|TRBJ2-2
TGTGCCAGCAGCTTAGAGAAGACAAGCGCGAACACCGGGGAGCTGTTTTTT
CASSLEKTSANTGELFF
>TRBV10-3|NA|NA|TRBJ2-3
TGTGCCATCAGTCCCGGTAGCCACAAGCAATTCACAGATACGCAGTATTTT
CAISPGSHKQFTDTQYF
>TRBV2|NA|NA|TRBJ2-7
TGTGCCAGCAGAGCGTGGTTCGAGCAGTACTTC
CASRAWFEQYF
>TRBV5-1|NA|NA|TRBJ2-5
TGCGCCAGCAGCTTGGTGCTGGGCCAAGAGACCCAGTACTTC
CASSLVLGQETQYF
>TRBV7-2|NA|NA|TRBJ1-1
TGTGCCAGCAGCCCCCGGTTGAACACTGAAGCTTTCTTT
CASSPRLNTEAFF
>TRBV19|TRBD1|NA|TRBJ1-5
TGTGCCAGTAGTTTAAGACAGGGGGCCGGTCAGCCCCAGCATTTT
CASSLRQGAGQPQHF
>TRBV19|TRBD1|NA|TRBJ1-2
TGTGCCAGCAACTCGGGGAGGGGGCCGTACTATGGCTACACCTTC
CASNSGRGPYYGYTF
>TRBV6-6|NA|few|TRBJ1-2
TGTGCCAGCAGTTACGGGGCGTACTATGGCTACACCTTC
CASSYGAYYGYTF
>TRBV4-1|NA|NA|TRBJ1-1
TGCGCCAGCAGCACTAGACCCATGAACACTGAAGCTTTCTTT
CASSTRPMNTEAFF
>TRBV10-3|NA|NA|TRBJ1-4
TGTGCCATCAGTGAGGGCAGGGTGAATAATGAAAAACTGTTTTTT
CAISEGRVNNEKLFF
>TRBV2|NA|NA|TRBJ2-7
TGTGCCAGCACCTCTCCCCAGGGACCTATCTACGAGCAGTACTTC
CASTSPQGPIYEQYF
>TRBV4-1|NA|NA|TRBJ1-1
TGCGCCAGCAGCCAAGGGGGTCGAGGGGGTAACACTGAAGCTTTCTTT
CASSQGGRGGNTEAFF
>TRBV28|TRBD2|NA|TRBJ2-7
TGTGCCAGCAGTTTAGGCGGGGGCTCCTACGAGCAGTACTTC
CASSLGGGSYEQYF
>TRBV7-7|NA|NA|TRBJ2-3
TGTGCTAGCAGCTCCGGGGAGTTGAGAACAGATACGCAGTATTTT
CASSSGELRTDTQYF
>TRBV29-1|TRBD2|NA|TRBJ2-7
TGCAGCGTTGAATCGGGGACTAGCGGGAGTAAGTACTTC
CSVESGTSGSKYF
>TRBV5-4|NA|few|TRBJ1-1
TGTGCCAGCAGCCCACAATCAAAGGGGGACACTGAAGCTTTCTTT
CASSPQSKGDTEAFF
>TRBV10-3|NA|NA|TRBJ1-1
TGTGCCATCAGTGCGACTAGACCCACTGAAGCTTTCTTT
CAISATRPTEAFF
>TRBV19|NA|NA|TRBJ1-1
TGTGCCAGTAGTATAGATCCGCGCGCGACTGAAGCTTTCTTT
CASSIDPRATEAFF
>TRBV28|TRBD2|NA|TRBJ2-1
TGTGCCAGCAGTCCGCCGGGACTAGCGGGTGAGCAGTTCTTC
CASSPPGLAGEQFF
>TRBV30|NA|NA|TRBJ2-5
TGTGCCTGGAGTGCCCAGCACCAAGAGACCCAGTACTTC
CAWSAQHQETQYF
>TRBV28|TRBD1|once|TRBJ2-2
TGTGCCAGCAGTCTCGGGCCGGGACAGAGACTGAGAACGAACACCGGGGAGCTGTTTTTT
CASSLGPGQRLRTNTGELFF
>TRBV29-1|NA|NA|TRBJ2-6
TGCAGCGTCGACAGTAGCTCTGGGGCCAACGTCCTGACTTTC
CSVDSSSGANVLTF
>TRBV7-2|NA|NA|TRBJ1-2
TGTGCCAGCAGCCAGCAGGTCGGAGGGGTCTATGGCTACACCTTC
CASSQQVGGVYGYTF
>TRBV5-6|NA|NA|TRBJ1-1
TGTGCCAGCAGCCGAGGACCCAAGAGAGCTTTCTTT
CASSRGPKRAFF
>TRBV7-9|NA|NA|TRBJ1-1
TGTGCCAGCACCCTCCCGGGGAACACTGAAGCTTTCTTT
CASTLPGNTEAFF
>TRBV29-1|NA|NA|TRBJ2-7
TGCAGCGTTGAAAAGAGCTACGAGCAGTACTTC
CSVEKSYEQYF
>TRBV5-4|TRBD1|NA|TRBJ2-3
TGTGCCAGCAGCTTGGGGACAGGATCTAGCACAGATACGCAGTATTTT
CASSLGTGSSTDTQYF
>TRBV11-2|TRBD2|NA|TRBJ2-1
TGTGCCAGCCGCGGGACTAGCGGGACATTGAATGAGCAGTTCTTC
CASRGTSGTLNEQFF
>TRBV18|NA|NA|TRBJ2-5
TGTGCCAGCTCACCTACCGGGCGGGGGACCCAGTACTTC
CASSPTGRGTQYF
>TRBV19|TRBD1|NA|TRBJ1-2
TGTGCCAGTGGTACGGGACAGCCTTATGGCTACACCTTC
CASGTGQPYGYTF
>TRBV28|NA|NA|TRBJ2-1
TGTGCCAGCCGTCTCGGGGGAGGTATCCAGTCCTACAATGAGCAGTTCTTC
CASRLGGGIQSYNEQFF
>TRBV4-3|NA|NA|TRBJ1-2
TGCGCCAGCAGCCCGGGAACATTCTATGGCTACACCTTC
CASSPGTFYGYTF
>TRBV4-1|NA|NA|TRBJ2-1
TGCGCCAGCAGCCATGACGACGGGACCTACAATGAGCAGTTCTTC
CASSHDDGTYNEQFF
>TRBV28|NA|few|TRBJ1-5
TGTGCCAGCAGTTCTGGGGATCCGTCAGTACGAAGAATCAATCAGCCCCAGCATTTT
CASSSGDPSVRRINQPQHF
>TRBV7-6|NA|NA|TRBJ1-5
TGTGCCAGCAGCCCAGCAGGTTTGTATCAGCCCCAGCATTTT
CASSPAGLYQPQHF
>TRBV19|TRBD1|NA|TRBJ1-2
TGTGCCAGTAGCCAGGGACAGGCCCCGGATGGAGGTTATGGCTACACCTTC
CASSQGQAPDGGYGYTF
>TRBV7-2|NA|NA|TRBJ2-1
TGTGCCAGCAGCTTAGAGGGGGTTCCTGGCGGGCAGTTCTTC
CASSLEGVPGGQFF
>TRBV28|NA|NA|TRBJ1-4
TGTGCCAGCAGAGTTTGGATGGCTAATGAAAAACTGTTTTTT
CASRVWMANEKLFF
>TRBV6-1|NA|NA|TRBJ2-1
TGTGCCAGCAGTGGGACCCGGGGTAGGCGGGGTCGACAGTTCTTC
CASSGTRGRRGRQFF
>TRBV18|NA|NA|TRBJ1-3
TGTGCCAGCTCACCACCGGGAGGGGACCAGTCAGGAAACACCATATATTTT
CASSPPGGDQSGNTIYF
>TRBV18|TRBD1|NA|TRBJ2-7
TGTGCCAGCTCTTGGGACAGGTTTTCCTACGAGCAGTACTTC
CASSWDRFSYEQYF
>TRBV7-9|NA|NA|TRBJ2-1
TGTGCCAGCAGCTTAGGAGACAATGAGCAGTTCTTC
CASSLGDNEQFF
>TRBV27|TRBD2|NA|TRBJ2-1
TGTGCCAGCAGTTTAGATCCCCGACTAGCTAGCTCCTACAATGAGCAGTTCTTC
CASSLDPRLASSYNEQFF
>TRBV5-1|NA|NA|TRBJ1-1
TGCGCCAGCAGCTCGAATACAGGGTCCAACACTGAAGCTTTCTTT
CASSSNTGSNTEAFF
>TRBV28|NA|once|TRBJ1-1
TGTGCCAGCAGTCCCCTATGGGCCGGGAACACTGAAGCTTTCTTT
CASSPLWAGNTEAFF
>TRBV5-5|NA|NA|TRBJ2-3
TGTGCCAGCAGCCCTATTATAACTACCCCTAGCACAGATACGCAGTATTTT
CASSPIITTPSTDTQYF
>TRBV7-8|TRBD1|NA|TRBJ1-5
TGTGCCAGCAGCTTAAAAGGGGGCCCCAATCAGCCCCAGCATTTT
CASSLKGGPNQPQHF
>TRBV6-1|TRBD1|NA|TRBJ2-1
TGTGCCAGCAGTGAATACAGGGGTACCTACAATGAGCAGTTCTTC
CASSEYRGTYNEQFF